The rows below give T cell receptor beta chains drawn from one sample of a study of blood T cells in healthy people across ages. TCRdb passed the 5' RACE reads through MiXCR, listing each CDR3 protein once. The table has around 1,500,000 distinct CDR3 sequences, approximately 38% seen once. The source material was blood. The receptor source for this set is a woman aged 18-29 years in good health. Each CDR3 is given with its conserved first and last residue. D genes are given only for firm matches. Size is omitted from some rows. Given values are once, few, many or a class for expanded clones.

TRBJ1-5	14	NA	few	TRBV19	CASSLRGGWQPQHF	TGTGCCAGTAGTCTTAGGGGGGGATGGCAGCCCCAGCATTTT
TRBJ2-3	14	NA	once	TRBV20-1	CSAPLGGGPDTQYF	TGCAGTGCTCCGTTAGGTGGGGGCCCAGATACGCAGTATTTT
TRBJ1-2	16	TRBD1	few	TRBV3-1	CASSQLQPGQPYGYTF	TGTGCCAGCAGCCAATTACAACCGGGACAGCCCTATGGCTACACCTTC
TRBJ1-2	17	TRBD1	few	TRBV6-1	CASSGFPAKDRAGGYTF	TGTGCCAGCAGCGGATTCCCTGCAAAGGACAGGGCGGGCGGCTACACCTTC
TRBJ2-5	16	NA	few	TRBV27	CASSSDGFLRRETQYF	TGTGCCAGCAGTTCAGACGGGTTCTTGAGGCGGGAGACCCAGTACTTC
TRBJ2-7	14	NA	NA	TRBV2	CASSDPQVVHEQYF	TGTGCCAGCAGTGATCCCCAGGTAGTGCACGAGCAGTACTTC
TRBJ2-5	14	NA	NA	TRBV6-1	CASSEGSSLGEQYF	TGTGCCAGCAGTGAAGGGAGTTCCCTTGGGGAGCAGTACTTC
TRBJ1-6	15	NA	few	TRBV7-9	CASSPRGGNNSPLHF	TGTGCCAGCAGCCCGCGGGGCGGCAATAATTCACCCCTCCACTTT
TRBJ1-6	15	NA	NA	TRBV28	CASSVLDGADSPLHF	TGTGCCAGCAGTGTCTTGGACGGGGCCGATTCACCCCTCCACTTT
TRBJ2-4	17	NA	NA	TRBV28	CASSLFGETLAKNIQYF	TGTGCCAGCAGTTTATTTGGAGAGACACTAGCCAAAAACATTCAGTACTTC
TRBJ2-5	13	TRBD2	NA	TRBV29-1	CSADRGGVETQYF	TGCAGCGCTGACCGGGGGGGAGTAGAGACCCAGTACTTC
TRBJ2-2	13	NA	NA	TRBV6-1	CASSEHSPGELFF	TGTGCCAGCAGTGAGCATAGTCCCGGGGAGCTGTTTTTT
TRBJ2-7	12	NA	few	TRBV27	CASITGAGEQYF	TGTGCCAGCATTACGGGGGCGGGCGAGCAGTACTTC
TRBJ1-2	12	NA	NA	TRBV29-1	CSVFAGFYGYTF	TGCAGCGTTTTCGCGGGGTTCTATGGCTACACCTTC
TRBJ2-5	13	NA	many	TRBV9	CASSVGQQETQYF	TGTGCCAGCAGCGTAGGACAGCAAGAGACCCAGTACTTC
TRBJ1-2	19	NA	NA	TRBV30	CAWSTSRVSSSSPGYGYTF	TGTGCCTGGAGCACTAGTCGAGTCAGCTCCTCGTCCCCGGGCTATGGCTACACCTTC
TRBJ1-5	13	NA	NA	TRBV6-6	CAGTPGVNQPQHF	TGTGCCGGCACCCCGGGGGTCAATCAGCCCCAGCATTTT
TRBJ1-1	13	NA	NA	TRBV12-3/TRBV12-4	CASSRIRASGAFF	TGTGCCAGCAGCCGCATCAGGGCCAGTGGCGCTTTCTTT
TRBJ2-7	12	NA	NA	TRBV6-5	CASTTQYNEQYF	TGTGCCAGCACTACCCAGTACAATGAGCAGTACTTC
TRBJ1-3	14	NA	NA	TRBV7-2	CTSSFPGAGNTIYF	TGTACCAGCAGCTTCCCAGGGGCCGGAAACACCATATATTTT
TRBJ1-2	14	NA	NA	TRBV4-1	CASSQGSPNYGYTF	TGCGCCAGCAGCCAAGGGTCGCCTAACTATGGCTACACCTTC
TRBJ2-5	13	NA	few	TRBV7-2	CASSAGLSQTQYF	TGTGCCAGCAGCGCAGGACTGTCTCAGACCCAGTACTTC
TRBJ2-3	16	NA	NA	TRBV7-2	CASRVGNSYSTDTQYF	TGTGCCAGCAGGGTGGGGAACAGTTATAGCACAGATACGCAGTATTTT
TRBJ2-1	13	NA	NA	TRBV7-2	CASSPRAGDEQFF	TGTGCCAGCAGCCCACGAGCGGGCGATGAGCAGTTCTTC
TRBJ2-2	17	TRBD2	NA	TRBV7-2	CASSLLAGGLGTGELFF	TGTGCCAGCAGCTTGCTAGCGGGAGGGCTAGGCACCGGGGAGCTGTTTTTT
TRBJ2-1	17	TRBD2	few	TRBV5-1	CASSLVGSGGPNNEQFF	TGCGCCAGCAGCTTGGTCGGTAGCGGGGGACCAAACAATGAGCAGTTCTTC
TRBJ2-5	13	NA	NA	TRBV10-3	CAISGSIIETQYF	TGTGCCATCAGTGGGTCGATCATAGAGACCCAGTACTTC
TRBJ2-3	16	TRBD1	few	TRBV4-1	CASSPTGGRWTDTQYF	TGCGCCAGCAGCCCAACAGGGGGCAGATGGACAGATACGCAGTATTTT
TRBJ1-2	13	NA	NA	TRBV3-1	CASSQVAGEGYTF	TGTGCCAGCAGCCAAGTGGCCGGGGAGGGCTACACCTTC
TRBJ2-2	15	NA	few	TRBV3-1	CASSQFTGSTGELFF	TGTGCCAGCAGTCAATTTACAGGGAGCACCGGGGAGCTGTTTTTT
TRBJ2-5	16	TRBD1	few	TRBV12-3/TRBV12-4	CASSLGLTGEGETQYF	TGTGCCAGCAGTTTAGGCCTGACAGGGGAAGGAGAGACCCAGTACTTC
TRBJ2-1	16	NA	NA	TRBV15	CATSSYSGLIYNEQFF	TGTGCCACCAGCAGCTATAGCGGATTAATCTACAATGAGCAGTTCTTC
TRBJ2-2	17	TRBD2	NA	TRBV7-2	CASRKQTSGSLSGELFF	TGTGCCAGCCGAAAACAGACTAGCGGGAGTCTCAGCGGGGAGCTGTTTTTT
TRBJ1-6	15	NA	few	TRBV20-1	CSASPDVPYNSPLHF	TGCAGTGCTAGCCCGGACGTCCCCTATAATTCACCCCTCCACTTT
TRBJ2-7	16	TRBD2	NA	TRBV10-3	CAISESGGGPYNEQYF	TGTGCCATCAGTGAGTCCGGGGGAGGGCCCTACAATGAGCAGTACTTC
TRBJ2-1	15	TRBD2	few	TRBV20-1	CSARYSGIGLNEQFF	TGCAGTGCTAGATATAGCGGGATAGGTCTCAATGAGCAGTTCTTC
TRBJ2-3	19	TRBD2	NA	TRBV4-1	CASSRRDMKGTSGTDTQYF	TGCGCCAGCAGCCGCCGGGACATGAAAGGGACTAGCGGCACAGATACGCAGTATTTT
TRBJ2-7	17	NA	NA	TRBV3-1	CASSQDMGRSSYNEQYF	TGTGCCAGCAGCCAAGATATGGGACGGAGCTCCTACAATGAGCAGTACTTC
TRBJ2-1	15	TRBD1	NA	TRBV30	CAWSLGDSSYNEQFF	TGTGCCTGGAGTCTAGGGGACAGCTCCTACAATGAGCAGTTCTTC
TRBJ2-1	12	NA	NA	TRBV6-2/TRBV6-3	CASTLLHGEQFF	TGTGCCAGCACTTTACTTCACGGTGAGCAGTTCTTC
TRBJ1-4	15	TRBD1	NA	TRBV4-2	CASSQMTGGDEKLFF	TGTGCCAGCAGCCAAATGACAGGGGGCGATGAAAAACTGTTTTTT
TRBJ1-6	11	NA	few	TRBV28	CASSFNSPLHF	TGTGCCAGCAGCTTTAATTCACCCCTCCACTTT
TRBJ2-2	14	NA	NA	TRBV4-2	CASSQPSNTGELFF	TGTGCCAGCAGCCAACCTAGCAACACCGGGGAGCTGTTTTTT
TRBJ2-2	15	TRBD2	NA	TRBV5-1	CASTPSGSWTGELFF	TGCGCCAGCACTCCCAGCGGGAGTTGGACCGGGGAGCTGTTTTTT
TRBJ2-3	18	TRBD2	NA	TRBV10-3	CAISESGSSGLYTDTQYF	TGTGCCATCAGTGAGTCGGGTTCTAGCGGACTCTACACAGATACGCAGTATTTT
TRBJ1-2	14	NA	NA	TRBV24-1	CATSEKDSRYGYTF	TGTGCCACCTCAGAGAAGGACAGTCGCTATGGCTACACCTTC
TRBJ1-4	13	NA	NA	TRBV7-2	CASSFGRREKLFF	TGTGCCAGCAGCTTTGGACGACGTGAAAAACTGTTTTTT
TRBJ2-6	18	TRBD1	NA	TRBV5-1	CASTAFRTGSSGANVLTF	TGCGCCAGCACCGCCTTTCGGACAGGGTCTTCAGGGGCCAACGTCCTGACTTTC
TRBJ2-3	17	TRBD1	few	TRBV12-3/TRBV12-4	CASSRLSGQASTDTQYF	TGTGCCAGCAGCCGCCTCTCAGGACAGGCTAGCACAGATACGCAGTATTTT
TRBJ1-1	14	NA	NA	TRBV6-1	CASSLNRGETEAFF	TGTGCCAGCAGTTTGAATCGGGGGGAAACTGAAGCTTTCTTT
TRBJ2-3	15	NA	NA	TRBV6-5	CASRSARRSTDTQYF	TGTGCCAGCAGATCGGCCAGGAGAAGCACAGATACGCAGTATTTT
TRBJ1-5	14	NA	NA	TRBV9	CASSVDGREGPQHF	TGTGCCAGCAGCGTAGATGGCCGGGAAGGGCCCCAGCATTTT
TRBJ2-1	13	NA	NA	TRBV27	CASGYRADHEQFF	TGTGCCAGTGGATACAGGGCTGACCATGAGCAGTTCTTC
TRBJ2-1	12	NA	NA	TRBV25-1	CASKPDSSEQFF	TGTGCCAGTAAACCGGACAGTAGTGAGCAGTTCTTC
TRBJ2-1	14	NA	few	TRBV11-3	CASSLDRLDNEQFF	TGTGCCAGCAGCCTCGACCGACTAGACAATGAGCAGTTCTTC
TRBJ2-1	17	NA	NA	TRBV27	CASSLGRGASSYNEQFF	TGTGCCAGCAGTTTAGGGCGGGGCGCTAGCTCCTACAATGAGCAGTTCTTC